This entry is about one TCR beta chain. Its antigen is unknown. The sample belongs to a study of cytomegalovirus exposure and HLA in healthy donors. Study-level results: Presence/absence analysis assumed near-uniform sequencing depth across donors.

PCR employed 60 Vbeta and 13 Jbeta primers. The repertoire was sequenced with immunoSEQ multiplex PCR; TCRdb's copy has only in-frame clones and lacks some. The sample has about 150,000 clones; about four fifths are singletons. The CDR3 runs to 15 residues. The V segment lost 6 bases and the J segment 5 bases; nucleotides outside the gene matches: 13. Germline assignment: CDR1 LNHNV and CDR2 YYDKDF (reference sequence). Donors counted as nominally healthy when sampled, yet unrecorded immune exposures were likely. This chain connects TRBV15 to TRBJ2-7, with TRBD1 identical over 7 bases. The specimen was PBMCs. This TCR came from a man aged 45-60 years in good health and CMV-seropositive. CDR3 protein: CATSRTNRGSNEQYF. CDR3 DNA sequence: TGTGCCACCAGTCGGACGAACAGGGGATCCAACGAGCAGTACTTC.